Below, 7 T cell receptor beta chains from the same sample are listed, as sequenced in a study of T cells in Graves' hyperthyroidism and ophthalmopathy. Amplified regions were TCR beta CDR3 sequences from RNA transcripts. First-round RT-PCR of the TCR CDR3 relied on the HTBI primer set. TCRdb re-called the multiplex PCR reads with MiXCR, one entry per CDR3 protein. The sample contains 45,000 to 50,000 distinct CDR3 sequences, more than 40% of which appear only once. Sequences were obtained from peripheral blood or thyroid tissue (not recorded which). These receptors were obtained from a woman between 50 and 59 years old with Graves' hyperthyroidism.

DNA of the CDR3: TGCAGTGCTAGAAGCGGGAGCCTCCAAGAGACCCAGTACTTC. The encoded protein is CSARSGSLQETQYF. The chain employs TRBV20-1 and TRBJ2-5; 8 bases fit TRBD2. Germline values: CDR1 DFQATT, CDR2 SNEGSKA (reference sequence). The ends lost 2 bases at V and 1 base at J; junction bases unmatched: 3. The CDR3 covers 14 residues.

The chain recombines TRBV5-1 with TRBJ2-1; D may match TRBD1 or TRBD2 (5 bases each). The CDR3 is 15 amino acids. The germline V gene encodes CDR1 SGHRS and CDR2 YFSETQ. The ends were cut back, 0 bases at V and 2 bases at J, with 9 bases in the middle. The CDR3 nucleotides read TGCGCCAGCAGCTTGGAAGGGGAGCCCTACAATGAGCAGTTCTTC. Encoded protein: CASSLEGEPYNEQFF.

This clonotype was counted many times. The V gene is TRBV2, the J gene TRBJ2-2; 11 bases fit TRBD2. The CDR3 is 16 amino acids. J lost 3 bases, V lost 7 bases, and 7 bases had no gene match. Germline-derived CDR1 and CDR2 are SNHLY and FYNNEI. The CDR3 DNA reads TGTGCCAGCACTAAACTAGCGGGAGAACACACCGGGGAGCTGTTTTTT. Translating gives CASTKLAGEHTGELFF.

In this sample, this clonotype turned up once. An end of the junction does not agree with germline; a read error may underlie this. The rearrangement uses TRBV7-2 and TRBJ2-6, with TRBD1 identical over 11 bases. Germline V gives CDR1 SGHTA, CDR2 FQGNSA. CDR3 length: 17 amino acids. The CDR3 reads CASSPMDRGRGANALTF. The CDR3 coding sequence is TGTGCCAGCAGCCCGATGGACAGGGGGCGCGGGGCCAACGCCCTGACTTTC. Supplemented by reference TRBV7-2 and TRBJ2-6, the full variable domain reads GAGVSQSPSNKVTEKGKDVELRCDPISGHTALYWYRQSLGQGLEFLIYFQGNSAPDKSGLPSDRFSAERTGGSVSTLTIQRTQQEDSAVYLCASSPMDRGRGANALTFGAGSRLTVL.

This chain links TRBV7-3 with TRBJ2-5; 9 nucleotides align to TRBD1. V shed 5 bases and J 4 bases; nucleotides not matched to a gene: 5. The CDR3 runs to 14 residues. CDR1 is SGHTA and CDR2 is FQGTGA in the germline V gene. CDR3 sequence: CASSPLDRGETQYF. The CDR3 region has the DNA TGTGCCAGCAGCCCTCTGGACAGGGGAGAGACCCAGTACTTC.

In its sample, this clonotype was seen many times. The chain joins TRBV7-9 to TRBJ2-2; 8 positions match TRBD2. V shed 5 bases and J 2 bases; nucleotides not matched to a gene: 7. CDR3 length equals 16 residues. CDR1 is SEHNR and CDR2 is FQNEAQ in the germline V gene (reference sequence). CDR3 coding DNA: TGTGCCAGCAGCCGCCCTCTAGCGGGCAACACCGGGGAGCTGTTTTTT. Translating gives CASSRPLAGNTGELFF.

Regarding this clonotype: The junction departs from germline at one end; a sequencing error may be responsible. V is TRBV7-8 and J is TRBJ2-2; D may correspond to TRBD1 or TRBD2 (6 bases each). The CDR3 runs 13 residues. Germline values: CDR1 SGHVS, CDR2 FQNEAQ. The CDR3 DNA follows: TGTGCCAGCGGAGGGCGGGACACCGGGGAGCCGTTTTTT. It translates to CASGGRDTGEPFF.